This T cell receptor beta chain derives from a study of CD4 and CD8 cells across lung adenocarcinoma regions. Donors had localized lung adenocarcinoma, a non-small cell lung cancer. The germline CDR1 and CDR2 sequences are MNHEY and SVGAGI. Germline trimming cut 4 bases from V and 8 bases from J; bases unmatched to any gene: 7. The CDR3 runs 14 residues. MiXCR, applied by TCRdb to the PCR reads, yields one record per CDR3 protein. The table includes roughly 10,000 distinct CDR3 sequences, 40% to 65% detected once. Sequencing was carried out using CD4+ T cells from the center of a lung tumor. This chain uses TRBV6-5 with TRBJ2-4, with 8 bases matching TRBD1. The source of this sequence is a male donor with lung adenocarcinoma. The CD4 and CD8 labels of this study may be unreliable. The CDR3 bases are TGTGCCAGCAGTTTCAGGGGGCGTTGGGACATTCAGTACTTC. Translation gives CASSFRGRWDIQYF.